Described below is a single TCR beta chain sequence and its context. Its antigen is still unknown. The CDR3 is 12 residues long. The germline gives CDR1 SEHNR, CDR2 FQNEAQ (reference sequence). Between the trimmed V and J ends, which lost 3 bases and 4 bases, there was a span of 5 bases. This entry belongs to a study of T cell repertoires in cytomegalovirus infection. Regarding the study as a whole: The response measured ex vivo was dominated by TCR beta clonotypes (HLA-C-restricted and CMV-specific).

TCRdb ran MiXCR on the reads and lists one entry per CDR3 protein. Among 40,000 to 60,000 distinct CDR3 sequences listed, 20% to 25% were seen once. Sequenced material: CD8+ T cells from cultured PBMCs, taken from culture after CMV antigen stimulation. The chain links TRBV7-9 to TRBJ2-3, with D possibly matching TRBD1 (5 bases). The clonotype was recovered from a human donor in good health (CMV status not recorded). Some clones in this sample may be carry-over from other donors' samples. The CDR3 DNA reads as TGTGCCAGCAGCTTGACAGCAGATACGCAGTATTTT. As protein: CASSLTADTQYF.